The 23 T cell receptor beta chains below were found in one sample sequenced in a study of T cells in Graves' hyperthyroidism and ophthalmopathy. Amplified regions were TCR beta CDR3 sequences from RNA transcripts. Initially, a first-round RT-PCR of the TCR CDR3 employed the HTBI primer set. TCRdb re-derived calls from the multiplex PCR reads in MiXCR, one entry per CDR3 protein. In the table there are approximately 530,000 distinct CDR3 sequences, just under 20% of which are singletons. The sequenced sample consisted of blood. The source is a man aged 40-55 years with Graves' ophthalmopathy.

This sequence joins TRBV28 and TRBJ2-7; 10 bases map to TRBD2. Germline loops: CDR1 MDHEN, CDR2 SYDVKM. The CDR3 has 13 amino acids. V trimming: 10 bases; J trimming: 7 bases; junction bases outside the gene matches: 10. CDR3 region: CATLSGRVSEQYF. The CDR3 DNA sequence: TGTGCCACCTTAAGCGGGAGGGTGTCTGAGCAGTACTTC.

The sample holds a few counts of this clonotype. The V gene is TRBV5-1, the J gene TRBJ2-6; TRBD2 matches 7 bases. The CDR3 has 14 amino acids. The V gene end was trimmed by 7 bases and the J gene end by 2 bases; junction bases not matched to a gene: 3. In germline, CDR1 is SGHRS, CDR2 YFSETQ. The CDR3 region is CASGRETGANVLTF. Written as DNA, the CDR3 is TGCGCCAGCGGGAGGGAGACTGGGGCCAACGTCCTGACTTTC. Supplemented by reference TRBV5-1 and TRBJ2-6, the full variable domain reads KAGVTQTPRYLIKTRGQQVTLSCSPISGHRSVSWYQQTPGQGLQFLFEYFSETQRNKGNFPGRFSGRQFSNSRSEMNVSTLELGDSALYLCASGRETGANVLTFGAGSRLTVL.

This clonotype was seen many times. The V gene is TRBV28, the J gene TRBJ2-1; 8 bases map to TRBD2. The ends lost 6 bases at V and 5 bases at J; junction bases unmatched: 9. Germline loops: CDR1 MDHEN, CDR2 SYDVKM. This CDR3 spans 15 amino acids. CDR3 residues: CASSRGGSVDNEQFF. The CDR3 DNA sequence: TGTGCCAGCAGCCGCGGGGGGTCGGTTGACAATGAGCAGTTCTTC.

The table lists this clonotype with a few counts. This chain uses TRBV7-9 with TRBJ2-7, with 12 bases lining up with TRBD2. This CDR3 is 17 amino acids long. Trimming cost V 5 bases and J 4 bases; bases outside gene matches: 12. The germline V gene encodes CDR1 SEHNR and CDR2 FQNEAQ (reference sequence). The CDR3 nucleotides are TGTGCCAGCAGCCACTCTTCCAGGACTAGCGGGATATACGAGCAGTACTTC. Its translation: CASSHSSRTSGIYEQYF.

The genes are TRBV5-1 and TRBJ2-1; TRBD2 agrees at 16 bases. Unmatched junction bases numbered 2, after V lost 3 bases and J lost 5 bases. The CDR3 runs 16 residues. Germline V CDR1 and CDR2: SGHRS, YFSETQ. The CDR3 DNA follows: TGCGCCAGCAGCTGGGGACTAGCGGGGGGGGACAATGAGCAGTTCTTC. Translated, it gives CASSWGLAGGDNEQFF. Complete variable domain (other parts from reference TRBV5-1 and TRBJ2-1): KAGVTQTPRYLIKTRGQQVTLSCSPISGHRSVSWYQQTPGQGLQFLFEYFSETQRNKGNFPGRFSGRQFSNSRSEMNVSTLELGDSALYLCASSWGLAGGDNEQFFGPGTRLTVL.

This clonotype occurred many times. This chain's CDR3 is CASSRAGGLTYEQYF. The CDR3 coding sequence is TGTGCCAGCAGTCGAGCGGGAGGGCTTACCTACGAGCAGTACTTC. The rearrangement joins TRBV2 to TRBJ2-7, with 10 bases that match TRBD2. CDR1 SNHLY and CDR2 FYNNEI come from the germline V gene. This CDR3 contains 15 residues. J lost 2 bases, V lost 5 bases, and 6 bases had no gene match.

The chain has TRBV4-2 and TRBJ2-7; D possibly matches TRBD1 or TRBD2 (5 bases each). Per the germline V gene, CDR1 is LGHNA and CDR2 is YNFKEQ. The CDR3 consists of 14 residues. V lost 3 bases, J lost 4 bases, and 13 bases lay in between. Here the CDR3 DNA reads TGTGCCAGCAGCCACCGGGACCACCCTTACGAGCAGTACTTC. This gives the protein CASSHRDHPYEQYF.

The chain joins TRBV20-1 to TRBJ2-3; D may be TRBD2 (6 bases). Per germline, CDR1 DFQATT and CDR2 SNEGSKA (reference sequence). This CDR3 contains 14 residues. Trimming cost V 7 bases and J 4 bases, with 18 bases left between them. The CDR3 DNA reads as TGCAGTGGGGCCGCCTCGGGGGACTCAGATACGCAGTATTTT. Its protein is CSGAASGDSDTQYF.

As to this clonotype: This may arise from a read error, as a much more abundant clone is one base away. The chain joins TRBV28 to TRBJ2-1; TRBD1 agrees at 7 bases. The CDR3 loop spans 17 amino acids. Germline lookup yields CDR1 MDHEN and CDR2 SYDVKM. V lost 5 bases, J lost 6 bases, and 16 bases stayed unmatched. The CDR3 is CASSPEGSRQGSNEQFF. The CDR3, as DNA: TGTGCCAGCAGTCCTGAGGGGTCGCGACAGGGTTCCAATGAGCAGTTCTTC.

A remark on this clonotype: This may arise from a read error, as a much more abundant clone is one base away. This chain connects TRBV28 to TRBJ2-7, with 11 bases lining up with TRBD2. The CDR3 extends over 15 amino acids. From germline, CDR1 is MDHEN and CDR2 SYDVKM. The CDR3 spells CTVTSGKSGAYEQYF. DNA for the CDR3: TGTACCGTGACTAGCGGGAAATCGGGGGCGTACGAGCAGTACTTC.

In DNA, the CDR3 is TGCAGTGCTAGAGATCGGCTCATGAACACTGAAGCTTTCTTT. Translation: CSARDRLMNTEAFF. The chain employs TRBV20-1 and TRBJ1-1, with unresolved D. Germline V gene sequence: CDR1 DFQATT, CDR2 SNEGSKA (reference sequence). Deletions cut 0 bases from V and 0 bases from J, with 8 bases between. CDR3 size: 14 residues.

The chain has TRBV6-1 and TRBJ2-1; D unclear. V lost 0 bases to trimming and J lost 9 bases, with 24 bases between them. The length of the CDR3 is 18 residues. Germline-derived CDR1 and CDR2 are MNHNS and SASEGT. CDR3 coding DNA: TGTGCCAGCAGTGAAGCGCCCCGGATTAGCTTGGTGGGTGTTGAGCAGTTCTTC. Protein: CASSEAPRISLVGVEQFF.

V gene TRBV11-1 combines with J gene TRBJ2-1; 7 bases fit TRBD2. V was clipped by 5 bases and J by 13 bases; unmatched bases: 23. Germline assignment: CDR1 SGHAT and CDR2 FQDESV (reference sequence). CDR3 length: 17 amino acids. The CDR3 loop reads CASSRSGALSGDGTQFF. The CDR3 bases are TGTGCCAGCAGCCGCAGCGGGGCTCTTTCGGGCGACGGGACTCAGTTCTTC. The entire variable domain, with the rest obtained from reference TRBV11-1 and TRBJ2-1, is as follows: EAEVAQSPRYKITEKSQAVAFWCDPISGHATLYWYRQILGQGPELLVQFQDESVVDDSQLPKDRFSAERLKGVDSTLKIQPAELGDSAMYLCASSRSGALSGDGTQFFGPGTRLTVL.

This clonotype showed up just a few times. The chain carries TRBV25-1 and TRBJ2-4; 10 nucleotides match TRBD2. With V trimmed by 4 bases and J by 0 bases, 9 bases remained unmatched. The CDR3 is 18 residues long. Germline V gene data show CDR1 as MGHDK and CDR2 as SYGVNS. CDR3 nucleotides: TGTGCCAGCAGTGCGGCGACCACTAGCGGGGTAGCCAAAAACATTCAGTACTTC. It is translated as CASSAATTSGVAKNIQYF.

This clonotype was seen ten or more times. This chain links TRBV7-2 with TRBJ2-7; 10 positions agree with TRBD1. Unmatched junction bases numbered 6, after V lost 5 bases and J lost 5 bases. This CDR3 contains 14 residues. The germline V gene has CDR1 SGHTA and CDR2 FQGNSA. CDR3 DNA sequence: TGTGCCAGCAGCCCCCGGGACAGGGGCCACGAGCAGTACTTC. Its protein product is CASSPRDRGHEQYF. The full variable domain, in which reference TRBV7-2 and TRBJ2-7 provide the parts outside the CDR3, is GAGVSQSPSNKVTEKGKDVELRCDPISGHTALYWYRQSLGQGLEFLIYFQGNSAPDKSGLPSDRFSAERTGGSVSTLTIQRTQQEDSAVYLCASSPRDRGHEQYFGPGTRLTVT.

This sequence joins TRBV5-4 and TRBJ2-4, with 8 nucleotides matching TRBD2. CDR3 length: 19 residues. After removal of 1 base from V and 4 bases from J, the junction contained 16 bases not matched to a gene. The germline gives CDR1 SGHNT, CDR2 YYREEE (reference sequence). The CDR3 spells CASSLLVAGPSALKNIQYF. The DNA of the CDR3 is TGTGCCAGCAGCTTGCTCGTAGCGGGGCCTTCTGCTCTAAAAAACATTCAGTACTTC.

This clonotype has more than one count but fewer than ten. V usage is TRBV18 and J usage is TRBJ2-5; D is unclear. Germline V CDR1 and CDR2: KGHSH, LQKENI. The V end lost 6 bases, the J end lost 5 bases, and 10 bases lay between the germline ends. The length of the CDR3 is 12 residues. CDR3 sequence: CASSSPTETQYF. The DNA of the CDR3 is TGTGCCAGCTCCTCTCCAACGGAGACCCAGTACTTC.

The chain joins TRBV28 to TRBJ2-1; the match to TRBD2 covers 7 bases. CDR3 length: 15 residues. V was pared by 7 bases and J by 2 bases, with 8 bases of the junction left unmatched. Germline lookup yields CDR1 MDHEN and CDR2 SYDVKM. In DNA form, the CDR3 reads TGTGCCAGCAAGGGAGCGGGAAGCGCCTACAATGAGCAGTTCTTC. Protein product: CASKGAGSAYNEQFF.

This clonotype was detected ten times or more. V usage is TRBV12-3 or TRBV12-4 and J usage is TRBJ1-2; tentatively, D is TRBD1 (5 bases). V lost 6 bases, J lost 7 bases, and 15 bases lay in between. The CDR3 extends over 13 amino acids. This CDR3 reads CASSTAGGSGYTF. The CDR3 coding sequence is TGTGCCAGCAGCACTGCCGGGGGGAGTGGCTACACCTTC.

In DNA, the CDR3 is TGCGCCAGCAGCTTGAGCGGGGGGGCGAACACCGGGGAGCTGTTTTTT. Translation gives CASSLSGGANTGELFF. The genes are TRBV5-1 and TRBJ2-2; TRBD2 agrees at 10 bases. The junction had 0 bases not matched to a gene; V was cut back by 1 base and J by 0 bases. Germline V CDR1 and CDR2: SGHRS, YFSETQ. CDR3 length: 16 amino acids.

This clonotype was recorded at least ten times. The chain joins TRBV20-1 to TRBJ2-1; 7 nucleotides match TRBD1. Germline-derived CDR1 and CDR2 are DFQATT and SNEGSKA (reference sequence). The CDR3 has 15 residues. The trim removed 3 bases at V and 5 bases at J, leaving 10 bases unmatched. This chain's CDR3 is CSARDRMGTDNEQFF. For the CDR3, the DNA is TGCAGTGCTAGGGACAGGATGGGGACAGACAATGAGCAGTTCTTC.

The chain links TRBV28 to TRBJ2-2; perhaps TRBD1 as D (5 bases). The CDR3 extends over 13 amino acids. Trimming removed 8 bases from V and 6 bases from J, with 13 bases in between. CDR1 is MDHEN, CDR2 SYDVKM, per germline. CDR3 sequence: CASGSSQAGELFF. The CDR3 DNA follows: TGTGCCAGCGGTAGTTCACAGGCCGGGGAGCTGTTTTTT. The variable domain in full, completed from reference TRBV28 and TRBJ2-2, reads DVKVTQSSRYLVKRTGEKVFLECVQDMDHENMFWYRQDPGLGLRLIYFSYDVKMKEKGDIPEGYSVSREKKERFSLILESASTNQTSMYLCASGSSQAGELFFGEGSRLTVL.

This chain uses TRBV2 with TRBJ2-7; D is ambiguous. This CDR3 comprises 14 residues. The V gene lost 10 bases and the J gene lost 1 base, with 17 bases spanning the gap. Germline V gives CDR1 SNHLY, CDR2 FYNNEI. CDR3 sequence reads: CANTPVLGSYEQYF. The DNA of the CDR3 is TGTGCCAATACACCTGTCTTAGGATCCTACGAGCAGTACTTC. Combining the CDR3 with reference TRBV2 and TRBJ2-7 gives the whole variable domain EPEVTQTPSHQVTQMGQEVILRCVPISNHLYFYWYRQILGQKVEFLVSFYNNEISEKSEIFDDQFSVERPDGSNFTLKIRSTKLEDSAMYFCANTPVLGSYEQYFGPGTRLTVT.